Reported below is one TCR beta chain. This clone's antigen is unknown. There are no base qualities to consult, and no much larger clone falls within one base. The data derive from a study of T-cell memory formation after mild COVID-19 listed by TCRdb under 2021. Looking at the study overall: TCR sequence clusters from the two donors were found to be largely donor specific. The cohort was made up of two young adult volunteers, one female and one male, who were previously healthy. In two donors, T-cell clones that expanded and contracted after mild COVID-19 were followed by sequencing TCRalpha and TCRbeta repertoires longitudinally.

Overall results and qualifications from the work: Clones contracting from day 15 to 85 had balanced CD4/CD8 phenotypes, while a second wave expanding from day 15 to 37 was biased towards CD4+. Some responding clones were detected in pre-infection memory, suggesting pre-existing cross-reactive memory T cells joined the SARS-CoV-2 response. The second-wave clones that peaked on day 37 were not confirmed to be SARS-CoV-2 specific. Contracting CD4+ clones turned up mainly in the CM and EM memory subsets, whereas EMRA was where CD8+ clones were enriched. Only a couple of mild cases were covered in the study, and larger cohorts including severe cases with pre-infection samples were considered necessary.

Ficoll-Paque density gradient centrifugation was used to isolate PBMCs. Based on the germline V gene, the CDR1 and CDR2 sequences are SGHRS and YFSETQ. The CDR3 starts with the cysteine, ends with the phenylalanine, and has 13 residues. The sequence is cut down to CDR3 DNA, 39 bases in frame from base 1. Cut back by 6 bases and 4 bases, the V and J ends lie 10 bases apart. Sequencing used an Illumina NovaSeq 6000. Using 5'RACE with constant-segment primers, TCRalpha and TCRbeta cDNA libraries were constructed, with sample barcodes and unique molecular identifiers added in the process. RNA was extracted from every sample with Trizol reagent. Amplification of the libraries took two PCR steps, and the second step added a second sample barcode plus Illumina TruSeq adapters. Sequencing of libraries was performed on an Illumina NovaSeq with 2 x 150 bp paired-end reads. As for how the authors treated the data: With migec v1.2.7, reads were demultiplexed and then collapsed into UMI-guided consensus sequences. With mixcr v2.1.11, UMI consensuses were aligned to TRA and TRB V and J templates and assembled into clonotypes. A clonotype was counted as expanded or contracted only if both edgeR and NoisET called the change significant, with noise models trained on biological replicates. For edgeR calls, the cutoffs were a false discovery rate-adjusted p below 0.01 and a log2 fold-change threshold of 1. As an exploratory analysis of dynamics, max-normalized trajectories of the 1000 most abundant clonotypes were examined by PCA with hierarchical clustering. Separately sequenced CD4+ and CD8+ repertoires were used to assign a CD4 or CD8 phenotype to each responding clone. Starting from the raw public reads, TCRdb applied fastp trimming at Q25, assembled clones with MiXCR and retained in-frame beta chains. Rows are unified per CDR3 protein, each entry keeping the most common DNA and genes. The V and J calls come from TCRdb's annotation, not from the publication. For this sample there are 350,000 or so distinct CDR3 sequences; over 10% appear just once. The top ten hold over 20% of the sample.

The sample taken for sequencing was PBMCs or a T cell subset sorted from them (not recorded which). Rearrangement joined TRBV5-1 to TRBJ2-2, and the D gene may be TRBD1, 6 bases matching. The receptor comes from a man between 18 and 29 years old who had mild COVID-19 (a few samples of this study predate the infection). The sample titles of this study are shuffled in the database, so cell type and time point are left out; the donor was told from shared clones. The nucleotide sequence is given as TGCGCCAGCAAGCTGGGGGCCACCGGGGAGCTGTTTTTT. It translates to CASKLGATGELFF.